The sequence of this TCR beta chain was determined in a study of CD8+ T cells in alopecia areata. Of note for this clone: The target antigen is unknown.

Described treatment: oral pan-JAK inhibitor, 5-10 mg twice daily. From PBMCs, CD4+ and CD8+ T cells were sorted. Germline values: CDR1 MNHEY, CDR2 SVGAGI. CDR3 length: 14 amino acids. V lost 7 bases, J lost 6 bases, and 8 bases stayed unmatched. Study-wide points: Relative to normal scalp, lesional scalp, especially alopecia totalis/universalis, showed higher clonality. Under tofacitinib, numerous expanded lesional clonotypes remained detectable in scalp and blood. Among the top 100, expanded CD8+ clones, as well as scalp clonality, were significantly decreased by tofacitinib.

The authors extracted RNA and reverse transcribed it into cDNA as the sequencing template. Repertoires were generated with immunoSEQ multiplex PCR, while TCRdb's copy carries only in-frame clones and drops some. The sample carries around 200,000 clones, about 48% recorded once. The sequenced sample was CD8+ T cells sorted from blood, obtained at week 24, from a patient treated with tofacitinib. The chain combines TRBV6-5 with TRBJ1-2; 10 bases align to TRBD1. The source is a human donor with alopecia areata. The CDR3 is CASTETGGANGYTF. The CDR3 DNA sequence: TGTGCCAGCACTGAGACAGGGGGCGCTAATGGCTACACCTTC.